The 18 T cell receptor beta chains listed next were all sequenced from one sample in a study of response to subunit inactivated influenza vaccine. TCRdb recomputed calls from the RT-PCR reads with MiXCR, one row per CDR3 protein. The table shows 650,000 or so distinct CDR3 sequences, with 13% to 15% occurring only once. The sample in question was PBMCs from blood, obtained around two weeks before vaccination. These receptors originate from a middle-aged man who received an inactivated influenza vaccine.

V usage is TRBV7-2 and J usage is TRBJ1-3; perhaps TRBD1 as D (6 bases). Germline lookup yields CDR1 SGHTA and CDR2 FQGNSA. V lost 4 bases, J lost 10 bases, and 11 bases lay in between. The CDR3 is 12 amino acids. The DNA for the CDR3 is TGTGCCAGCAGCTCTATGACAGGAACCATATATTTT. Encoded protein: CASSSMTGTIYF. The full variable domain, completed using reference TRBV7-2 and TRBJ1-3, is GAGVSQSPSNKVTEKGKDVELRCDPISGHTALYWYRQSLGQGLEFLIYFQGNSAPDKSGLPSDRFSAERTGGSVSTLTIQRTQQEDSAVYLCASSSMTGTIYFGEGSWLTVV.

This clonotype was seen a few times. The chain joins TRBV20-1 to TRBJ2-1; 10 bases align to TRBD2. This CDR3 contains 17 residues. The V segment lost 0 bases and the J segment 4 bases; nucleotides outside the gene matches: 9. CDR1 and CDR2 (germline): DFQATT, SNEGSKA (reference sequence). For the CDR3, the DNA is TGCAGTGCTAGAGAAACTCTTAGCGGGAGGTTTTACAATGAGCAGTTCTTC. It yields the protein CSARETLSGRFYNEQFF.

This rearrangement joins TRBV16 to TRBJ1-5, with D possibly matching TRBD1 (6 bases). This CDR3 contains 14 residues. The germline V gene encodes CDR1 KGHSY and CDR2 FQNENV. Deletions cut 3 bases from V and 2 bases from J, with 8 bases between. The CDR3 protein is CASSHRQGNQPQHF. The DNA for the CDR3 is TGTGCCAGCAGCCACCGACAGGGCAATCAGCCCCAGCATTTT.

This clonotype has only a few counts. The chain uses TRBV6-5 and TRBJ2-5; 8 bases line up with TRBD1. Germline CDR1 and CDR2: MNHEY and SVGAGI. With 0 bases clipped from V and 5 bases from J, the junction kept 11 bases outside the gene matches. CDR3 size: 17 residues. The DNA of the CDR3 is TGTGCCAGCAGTTACTCAACGATCAGGGGGCGCGGGGAGACCCAGTACTTC. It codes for CASSYSTIRGRGETQYF.

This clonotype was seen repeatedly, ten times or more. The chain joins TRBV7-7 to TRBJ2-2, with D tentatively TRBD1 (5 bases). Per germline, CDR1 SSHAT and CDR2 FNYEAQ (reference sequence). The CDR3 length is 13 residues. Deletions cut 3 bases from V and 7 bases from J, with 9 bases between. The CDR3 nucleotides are TGTGCCAGCAGCTTTACCCAGGGCGGGGAGCTGTTTTTT. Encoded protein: CASSFTQGGELFF.

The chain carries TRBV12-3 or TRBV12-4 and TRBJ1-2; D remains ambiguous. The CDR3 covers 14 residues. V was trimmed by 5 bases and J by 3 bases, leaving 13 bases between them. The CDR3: CASSGDTGYYGYTF. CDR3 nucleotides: TGTGCCAGCAGTGGCGACACTGGGTACTATGGCTACACCTTC.

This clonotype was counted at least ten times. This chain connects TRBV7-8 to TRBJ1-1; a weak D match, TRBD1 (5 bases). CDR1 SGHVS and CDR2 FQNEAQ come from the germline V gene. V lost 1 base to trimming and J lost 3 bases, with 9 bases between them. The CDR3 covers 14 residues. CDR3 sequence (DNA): TGTGCCAGCAGCTTAGGACAGAAATACACTGAAGCTTTCTTT. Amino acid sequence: CASSLGQKYTEAFF.

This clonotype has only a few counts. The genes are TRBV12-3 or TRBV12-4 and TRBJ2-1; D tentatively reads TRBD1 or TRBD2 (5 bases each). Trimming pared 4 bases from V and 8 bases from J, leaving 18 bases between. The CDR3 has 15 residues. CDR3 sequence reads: CASSYTGTSMHEQFF. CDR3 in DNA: TGTGCCAGCAGTTATACCGGGACGAGTATGCATGAGCAGTTCTTC.

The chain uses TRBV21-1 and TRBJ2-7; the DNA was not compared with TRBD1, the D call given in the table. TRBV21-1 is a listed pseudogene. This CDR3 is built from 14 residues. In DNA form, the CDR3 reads TGTGCCAGCAGCAAATTGGCAGGGTGCCACGAGCAGTACTTC. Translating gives CASSKLAGCHEQYF.

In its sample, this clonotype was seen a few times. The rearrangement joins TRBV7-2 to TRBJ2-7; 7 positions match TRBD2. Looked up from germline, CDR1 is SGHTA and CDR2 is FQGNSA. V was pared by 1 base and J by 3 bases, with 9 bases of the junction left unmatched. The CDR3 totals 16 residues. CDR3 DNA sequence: TGTGCCAGCAGCTTAGTCGCGGGGGACCCCCGCTACGAGCAGTACTTC. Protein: CASSLVAGDPRYEQYF.

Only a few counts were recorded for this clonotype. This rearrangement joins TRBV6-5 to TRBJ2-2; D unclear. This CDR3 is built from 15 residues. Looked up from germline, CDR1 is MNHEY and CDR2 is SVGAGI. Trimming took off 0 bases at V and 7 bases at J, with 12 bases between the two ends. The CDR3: CASSYSPRVVGELFF. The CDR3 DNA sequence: TGTGCCAGCAGTTACTCCCCCAGAGTGGTCGGGGAGCTGTTTTTT.

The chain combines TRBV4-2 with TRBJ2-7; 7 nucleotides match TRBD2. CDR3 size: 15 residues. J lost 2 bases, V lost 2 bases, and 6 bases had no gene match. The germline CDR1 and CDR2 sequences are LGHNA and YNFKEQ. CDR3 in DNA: TGTGCCAGCAGCCAAATGGGGGGGGGAACCTACGAGCAGTACTTC. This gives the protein CASSQMGGGTYEQYF.

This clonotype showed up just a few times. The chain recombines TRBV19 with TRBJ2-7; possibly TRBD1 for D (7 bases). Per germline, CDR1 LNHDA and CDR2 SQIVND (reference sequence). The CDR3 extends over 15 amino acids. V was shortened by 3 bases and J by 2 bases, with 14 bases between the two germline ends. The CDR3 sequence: CASSIYQGGTYEQYF. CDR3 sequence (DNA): TGTGCCAGTAGTATTTACCAGGGGGGAACCTACGAGCAGTACTTC.

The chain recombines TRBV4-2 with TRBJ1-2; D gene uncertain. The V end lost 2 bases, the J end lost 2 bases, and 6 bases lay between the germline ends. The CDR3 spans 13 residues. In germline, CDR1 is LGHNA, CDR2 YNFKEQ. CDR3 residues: CASSQPENYGYTF. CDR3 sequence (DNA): TGTGCCAGCAGCCAACCAGAAAACTATGGCTACACCTTC.

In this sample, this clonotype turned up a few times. CDR3 region: CSAPLVEEQFF. In nucleotides, the CDR3 is TGCAGTGCTCCTTTAGTGGAGGAGCAGTTCTTC. The gene calls are TRBV20-1 and TRBJ2-1; D ambiguous. Trimming removed 5 bases at V and 10 bases at J, with 12 bases between. The CDR3 is 11 amino acids. Germline lookup yields CDR1 DFQATT and CDR2 SNEGSKA (reference sequence).

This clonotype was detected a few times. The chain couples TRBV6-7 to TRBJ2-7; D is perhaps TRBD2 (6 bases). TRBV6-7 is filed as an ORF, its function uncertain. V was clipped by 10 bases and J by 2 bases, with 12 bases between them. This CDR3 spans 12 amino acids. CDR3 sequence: CATRELPYEQYF. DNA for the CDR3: TGTGCCACCCGGGAGTTACCCTACGAGCAGTACTTC.

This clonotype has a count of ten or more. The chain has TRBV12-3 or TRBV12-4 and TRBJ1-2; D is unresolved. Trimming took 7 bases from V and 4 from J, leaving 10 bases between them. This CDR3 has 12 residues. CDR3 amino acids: CASNALGYGYTF. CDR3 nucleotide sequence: TGTGCCAGCAATGCCCTAGGCTATGGCTACACCTTC.

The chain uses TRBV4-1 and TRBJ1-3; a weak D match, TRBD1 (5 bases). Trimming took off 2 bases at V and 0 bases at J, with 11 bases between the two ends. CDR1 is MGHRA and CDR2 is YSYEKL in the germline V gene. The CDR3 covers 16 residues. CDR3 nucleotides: TGCGCCAGCAGCCAACCGGGACGGGGCTCTGGAAACACCATATATTTT. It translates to CASSQPGRGSGNTIYF.